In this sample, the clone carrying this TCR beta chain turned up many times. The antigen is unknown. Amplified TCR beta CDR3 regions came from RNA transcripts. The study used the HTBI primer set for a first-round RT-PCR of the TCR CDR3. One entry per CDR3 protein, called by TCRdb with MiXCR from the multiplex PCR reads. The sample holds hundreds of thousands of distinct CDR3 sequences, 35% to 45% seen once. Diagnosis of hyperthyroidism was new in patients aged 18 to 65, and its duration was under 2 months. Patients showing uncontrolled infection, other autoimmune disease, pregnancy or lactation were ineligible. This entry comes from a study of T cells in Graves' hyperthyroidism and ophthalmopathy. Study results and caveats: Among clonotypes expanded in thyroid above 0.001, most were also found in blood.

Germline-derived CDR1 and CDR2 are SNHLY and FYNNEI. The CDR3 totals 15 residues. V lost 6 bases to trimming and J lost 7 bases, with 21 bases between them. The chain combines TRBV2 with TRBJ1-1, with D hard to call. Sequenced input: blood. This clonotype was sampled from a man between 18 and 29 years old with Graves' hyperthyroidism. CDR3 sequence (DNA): TGTGCCAGCAGCCCCGGCAGCCTCCCAACGATTGAAGCTTTCTTT. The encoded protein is CASSPGSLPTIEAFF.